Below, one T cell receptor beta chain is given with its context. The target of this receptor is not known. A much larger clonotype is one base distant, so this may be a read error. Libraries of naive CD8 T cells were generated from around 20,000 to 1,000,000 sorted cells, with 10%, 30% or 50% of the purified RNA used. Naive CD8 T cells were FACS-sorted as CD8+CD4-CCR7+CD45RA+ on a BD FACSAria II into RLT Plus buffer. Detection sensitivity was tested by spiking Jurkat RNA equal to around 11 TCR copies' worth into samples containing roughly 17,000-1,100,000 naive CD8 T cells. CD8 T cells were enriched with RosetteSep CD8+ T Cell Enrichment Cocktail and Ficoll-Paque, followed by ACK red cell lysis. From its cysteine to its phenylalanine, the CDR3 spans 10 amino acids. Only the CDR3 region is kept as DNA, spanning 30 bases read in frame from base 1. CDR1 SQVTM and CDR2 ANQGSEA were looked up in the germline V gene.

These data originate in a study of molecular identifiers for immune sequencing clone quantification (dated by TCRdb to between 2018 and 2020). Regarding the study in general: For a replicate experiment, RNA from approximately 20,000 or 100,000 naive CD8 T cells was divided into five aliquots, and four of the five aliquots were sequenced. CD8 T cells were used in a methods study to benchmark molecular-identifier clustering-based TCR repertoire sequencing (MIDCIRS) and TCR RNA copy counting. What the study reported, not specific to this receptor: When barcode sub-clustering was not used, chimeric consensus sequences inflated TCR diversity, with chimeras reaching as high as 47%. Modeling gave about 3 recovered TCR RNA copies per cell versus about 10 by digital PCR, implying approximately 30% capture efficiency. A single cell's worth of spiked-in Jurkat TCR RNA was reported detectable even among under 1.3 million naive CD8 T cells. The naive libraries included spiked-in Jurkat TCR RNA (fewer than eleven copies' worth), and this RNA is not part of the donor repertoire. Clones above 20 RNA copies held over 97% of molecules in CMV-specific effector cells but under 1% in naive cells. Identical TCR molecules sharing a barcode could cause highly expanded clone sizes to be underestimated.

The library relied on PCR. Instrument used: NextSeq 500. Bulk TCR libraries were generated as previously described, with the TCR primers listed in Table S5 used. Total RNA was purified with the Qiagen AllPrep DNA/RNA kit. Reads from multiple sequencing runs of the same library were pooled before analysis. Per the original workflow: Reads were retained only if the reads had an exact TCR constant sequence, and the retained reads were trimmed to 150 nt and grouped according to their 12-nt molecular barcodes. Reads in each barcode group were sub-clustered using a 15% Levenshtein threshold, and a quality-weighted consensus sequence was built for each RNA molecule. Non-functional sequences were excluded, and lower-count sequences lying one edit away from another sequence were also excluded. Barcode sub-clusters with fewer than 20% of the maximum read count were removed, based on fitting two negative binomial distributions. The public sequencing data were trimmed at Q25 with fastp and processed into clonotypes with MiXCR by TCRdb, which kept only in-frame beta chains. Every entry covers one CDR3 protein and lists the most common genes and DNA from its rows. The V and J calls, along with clone size, are taken from TCRdb and not from the paper's own processing. Recorded for this sample are 100,000 or so distinct CDR3 sequences; about 35% of them occurred a single time. 9.7% of the sample lies in the top ten.

The sample consisted of naive CD8+ T cells from blood, with Jurkat cell RNA spiked in. What this sample's cell subset or site label stands for: FACS-sorted CD8+CD4-CCR7+CD45RA+ naive T cells. The source is a human donor in good health. Some libraries in this study had Jurkat cell RNA spiked in. The chain employs TRBV29-1 and TRBJ1-1; TRBD1 is a possible D gene, resting on 5 matching bases. The CDR3 protein is CSVGGTEAIF. The DNA sequence is given as TGCAGCGTTGGGGGCACTGAAGCTATCTTT.